The next 10 T cell receptor beta chains were all read from a single sample in a study of T cell clonality in common variable immunodeficiency. Repertoires were generated with immunoSEQ multiplex PCR, while TCRdb's copy carries only in-frame clones and drops some. The sample shows roughly 40,000 clones, no singletons; the ten largest hold 2.8%. The sequencing sample was made of peripheral blood mononuclear cells. The source of these receptors is a person aged 18 to 75 in good health.

This clone showed up many times. The sequence runs out 3 residues before the end of the CDR3; the remainder is reconstructed from the germline J gene. The gene calls are TRBV19 and TRBJ1-3, with 9 bases fitting TRBD1. J gave up 1 base and V 3 bases, and 1 base lay outside the gene matches. Germline CDR1 LNHDA, CDR2 SQIVND (reference sequence). The CDR3 is made up of 15 amino acids. CDR3 bases read: TGTGCCAGTAGTATCGACAGGGGGTCTGGAAACACC. This encodes CASSIDRGSGNT. The full CDR3 sequence reads CASSIDRGSGNTIYF. The full variable domain, completed using reference TRBV19 and TRBJ1-3, is DGGITQSPKYLFRKEGQNVTLSCEQNLNHDAMYWYRQDPGQGLRLIYYSQIVNDFQKGDIAEGYSVSREKKESFPLTVTSAQKNPTAFYLCASSIDRGSGNTIYFGEGSWLTVV.

This clone was counted ten times or more. The read ends 3 residues shy of where the CDR3 ends; the end is completed using the germline J gene. The chain has TRBV20-1 and TRBJ2-2; D call uncertain. The germline V and J ends were trimmed by 3 bases and 4 bases, with 15 bases remaining between them. The length of the CDR3 is 15 residues. Germline V gives CDR1 DFQATT, CDR2 SNEGSKA (reference sequence). The sequenced CDR3 bases are TGCAGTGCTAGCGATTGGCACCAGTCCACCGGGGAG. It encodes CSASDWHQSTGE. From start to end, the CDR3 is CSASDWHQSTGELFF.

This clone has just a few counts. CDR3 sequence reads: CASSPLGGVHSYNEQFF. The CDR3 bases that were read are TGTGCCAGCAGCCCCCTTGGGGGGGTTCACTCCTACAATGAG. The chain is built from TRBV7-3 and TRBJ2-1; TRBD2 agrees at 7 bases. The read falls 3 residues short of the CDR3 end, and the missing part is taken from the germline J gene. This CDR3 is built from 17 residues. Losses at the gene ends were 5 bases for V and 0 bases for J; bases not matched to a gene: 10. Germline values: CDR1 SGHTA, CDR2 FQGTGA.

This clone was recorded many times. CDR3 DNA, as far as it was read: TGCGCCAGCAGCCGTGTCCGGGGACAGGGTTCAGATACG. It translates to CASSRVRGQGSDT. From start to end, the CDR3 is CASSRVRGQGSDTQYF. J is TRBJ2-3 and V is TRBV5-1; TRBD1 aligns across 9 bases. The observed sequence ends 3 residues before the CDR3 terminus, with the missing tail filled in from the germline J gene. The junction had 10 bases not matched to a gene; V was cut back by 4 bases and J by 4 bases. CDR1 and CDR2 (germline): SGHRS, YFSETQ. This CDR3 spans 16 amino acids.

This clone has at least ten counts. The CDR3 end lies 3 residues beyond the end of the read and is filled in from the germline J gene. The V call is TRBV7-2, the J call TRBJ2-3; TRBD2 aligns across 9 bases. The length of the CDR3 is 13 residues. V shed 5 bases and J 7 bases; nucleotides not matched to a gene: 4. Germline CDR1 SGHTA, CDR2 FQGNSA. This chain's CDR3 is CASSLGLANTQYF. The part of the CDR3 DNA that was read is TGTGCCAGCAGCCTTGGACTAGCGAATACG.

At least ten counts were recorded for this clone. The read comes to an end 3 residues before the CDR3 does, leaving the germline J gene to fill in the end. The genes are TRBV2 and TRBJ1-1, with 7 bases identical to TRBD1. The germline V gene has CDR1 SNHLY and CDR2 FYNNEI. CDR3 size: 13 residues. V trimming: 10 bases; J trimming: 1 base; junction bases outside the gene matches: 6. The CDR3 protein is CAKSQGTNTEAFF. CDR3 DNA (partial): TGTGCCAAGTCACAGGGGACGAACACTGAA.

This clone was found many times. The observed sequence ends 3 residues before the CDR3 terminus, with the missing tail filled in from the germline J gene. The V call is TRBV11-2, the J call TRBJ2-7; TRBD1 agrees at 7 bases. Germline V CDR1 and CDR2: SGHAT, FQNNGV. The V gene end was trimmed by 4 bases and the J gene end by 5 bases; junction bases not matched to a gene: 5. The CDR3 is 13 residues long. The CDR3: CASSSNRGHEQYF. Incomplete CDR3 DNA: TGTGCCAGCAGCTCAAACAGGGGTCACGAG. The full variable domain, its missing parts supplied by reference TRBV11-2 and TRBJ2-7, is EAGVAQSPRYKIIEKRQSVAFWCNPISGHATLYWYQQILGQGPKLLIQFQNNGVVDDSQLPKDRFSAERLKGVDSTLKIQPAKLEDSAVYLCASSSNRGHEQYFGPGTRLTVT.

This clone was detected many times. The missing CDR3 end, 3 residues past where the read stops, is filled in from the germline J gene. The chain has TRBV20-1 and TRBJ1-5; D is unresolved. Trimming removed 0 bases at V and 0 bases at J, with 6 bases between. The CDR3 has 14 amino acids. Germline assignment: CDR1 DFQATT and CDR2 SNEGSKA (reference sequence). The part of the CDR3 DNA that was read is TGCAGTGCTAGAGATAGTAATAGCAATCAGCCC. It specifies CSARDSNSNQP. The full CDR3 sequence reads CSARDSNSNQPQHF.

This clone was detected ten times or more. The read terminates 3 residues before the CDR3 end, so the remaining end is supplied by the germline J gene. The rearrangement links TRBV7-6 to TRBJ2-7, with 9 bases matching TRBD1. This CDR3 has 14 residues. V shed 6 bases and J 4 bases; nucleotides not matched to a gene: 7. Germline-derived CDR1 and CDR2 are SGHVS and FNYEAQ. The CDR3 spells CASSSGTGIYEQYF. CDR3 DNA, as far as it was read: TGTGCCAGCAGTTCCGGGACAGGGATATACGAG.

There are many counts of this clone. The CDR3 sequence is CASIHTGQARAGYTF. The sequenced CDR3 bases are TGTGCCAGTATCCACACGGGACAAGCAAGGGCGGGC. V is TRBV19 and J is TRBJ1-2; maybe TRBD1 (6 bases). The sequenced fragment ends 3 residues before the CDR3 boundary, so the rest is inferred from the germline J gene. Germline CDR1 reads LNHDA; CDR2 reads SQIVND (reference sequence). The CDR3 runs to 15 residues.